This T cell receptor beta chain was identified during a study of Ad26.COV2.S vaccination and SARS-CoV-2 variants. Study background: Of the COV1001 trial arms, the Ad26.COV2.S arm included the donor. Intramuscular Ad26.COV2.S at 5x10^10 or 1x10^11 viral particles.

Concerning this clone itself: Antigen unknown.

The data were produced by immunoSEQ multiplex PCR, yet TCRdb's version contains in-frame clones alone and is incomplete. The sample lists 200,000 to 300,000 clones, 87% occurring once. Broader study findings: For non-spike TCRs, breadth in vaccine recipients resembled that in placebo recipients. Vaccinees displayed broader spike-specific TCR repertoires than placebo recipients.

Treatment specified: 15 to 20 received Ad26.COV2.S at low or high dose, single or two shots; about 5 received placebo; per-sample allocation not given. The samples were gathered on day 63 after the first injection of vaccine or placebo. The sequence derives from a person aged 18-65 years who received the Ad26.COV2.S COVID-19 vaccine or a placebo. The sequencing used peripheral blood, collected in a trial of Ad26.COV2.S vaccine versus placebo.

This chain's CDR3 is CASGLVNVGSLGEQYF. The CDR3, as DNA: TGTGCTAGTGGTTTGGTAAATGTGGGTTCATTGGGCGAGCAGTACTTC. The J gene is TRBJ2-7, the V gene TRBV12-5; D is unresolved. The CDR3 contains 16 residues. Germline CDR1 is LGHNT and CDR2 is FRNRAP. V lost 0 bases to trimming and J lost 6 bases, with 18 bases between them.